Listed below are T cell receptor beta chains from one sample, sequenced in a study of regulatory T cells in long-lasting Graves disease. TCRdb used MiXCR to reprocess the multiplex PCR reads, holding one entry per CDR3 protein. The sample has around 460,000 distinct CDR3 sequences; 14% are singletons. The same data also contributed to another study, on T cells in Graves' hyperthyroidism and ophthalmopathy.

Sample: peripheral blood mononuclear cells (PBMCs), taken at new diagnosis, from a patient treated with antithyroid drugs. All receptors derive from a woman between 50 and 59 years old with Graves disease. Both conserved end residues are part of each CDR3. A D gene is named only where the DNA matches it firmly. Clone size appears in some rows only: once, few, many, or a class for an expanded clone.

V gene	D gene	J gene	clone size	CDR3 DNA	CDR3 protein
TRBV9	NA	TRBJ1-2	NA	TGTGCCAGCAACCCCCCTCGGGCAGTAGGATATGGCTACACCTTC	CASNPPRAVGYGYTF
TRBV20-1	NA	TRBJ2-3	few	TGCAGTGCCAGAGGGGTGGTGAGCACAGATACGCAGTATTTT	CSARGVVSTDTQYF
TRBV12-3/TRBV12-4	NA	TRBJ2-2	many	TGTGCCAGCAGTTTAGTAGTCGGGGGCACCGGGGAGCTGTTTTTT	CASSLVVGGTGELFF
TRBV5-1	NA	TRBJ2-7	NA	TGCGCCAGCAGCCTACAGGGATATACCTCCTACGAGCAGTACTTC	CASSLQGYTSYEQYF
TRBV20-1	NA	TRBJ2-1	many	TGCAGTGCTAACCCCACCAGCGGAATCTACAATGAGCAGTTCTTC	CSANPTSGIYNEQFF
TRBV5-1	NA	TRBJ2-1	few	TGCGCCAGCAGCTTAATGGACGGCGGAGATGAGCAGTTCTTC	CASSLMDGGDEQFF
TRBV28	TRBD1	TRBJ2-7	NA	TGTGCCAGCAGTACATCCGGGACAGTAGTCCACGAGCAGTACTTC	CASSTSGTVVHEQYF
TRBV11-2	NA	TRBJ1-1	many	TGCGCCAGCAGCTTAGGGTATCGGCGGGGGTTGGACACTGAAGCTTTCTTT	CASSLGYRRGLDTEAFF
TRBV6-1	NA	TRBJ1-4	few	TGTGCCAGCAGCAACGGGGTGGGAGGTGAAAAACTGTTTTTT	CASSNGVGGEKLFF
TRBV5-1	NA	TRBJ2-2	NA	TGCGCCAGCAGCTTGGGGACCAACGGGGAGCTGTTTTTT	CASSLGTNGELFF
TRBV7-9	NA	TRBJ2-1	NA	TGTGCCAGCACCCGGGACAAATACAATGAGCAGTTCTTC	CASTRDKYNEQFF
TRBV28	NA	TRBJ2-1	NA	TGTGCCAGCAGAACCGGGACCCTCTCCAATGAGCAGTTCTTC	CASRTGTLSNEQFF
TRBV27	TRBD1	TRBJ1-1	many	TGTGCCAGCAGTCCGACAGGGGGGTTGGACACTGAAGCTTTCTTT	CASSPTGGLDTEAFF
TRBV27	NA	TRBJ2-1	many	TGTGCCAGCAGTTTATCTAGCGGAGGCCGCAATGAGCAGTTCTTC	CASSLSSGGRNEQFF
TRBV27	NA	TRBJ1-4	NA	TGTGCCAGCAGTTTGGTAAGGCCTCTTTACGAAAAACTGTTTTTT	CASSLVRPLYEKLFF
TRBV9	TRBD2	TRBJ2-2	NA	TGTGCCAGCAGCGTCGGGACTACGTTGAACACCGGGGAGCTGTTTTTT	CASSVGTTLNTGELFF
TRBV27	NA	TRBJ2-1	few	TGTGACAGCAGTTTCCTCAGGTGGGGCGCGTTTGATGAGCAGTTCTTC	CDSSFLRWGAFDEQFF
TRBV28	NA	TRBJ1-5	NA	TGTGCCAGCAGTTTATGGGGGGAGGGCAATCAGCCCCAGCATTTT	CASSLWGEGNQPQHF
TRBV19	TRBD1	TRBJ1-1	few	TGTGCCAGTAGTCAAGGTACAGGGGGTTGGAACACTGAAGCTTTCTTT	CASSQGTGGWNTEAFF
TRBV11-2	TRBD2	TRBJ2-3	many	TGTGCCAGCAGCTTATCGCCTAGCGGAAACACAGATACGCAGTATTTT	CASSLSPSGNTDTQYF
TRBV18	TRBD1	TRBJ1-3	NA	TGTGCCAGCTCACCACAGGGACAGGGGTCTGGAAACACCATATATTTT	CASSPQGQGSGNTIYF
TRBV27	NA	TRBJ2-3	NA	TGTGCCAGCAGTACGGAGGGCCGGGCAGATACGCAGTATTTT	CASSTEGRADTQYF
TRBV12-5	NA	TRBJ2-1	NA	TGTGCTAGTGGCCCAGACGTAGCCCGGACTGAGCAGTTCTTC	CASGPDVARTEQFF
TRBV18	NA	TRBJ1-4	NA	TGTGCCAGCTCACCAACAGGCCTTAATGAAAAACTGTTTTTT	CASSPTGLNEKLFF
TRBV3-1	NA	TRBJ2-1	few	TGTGCCAGCAGCCAAGATATGGAGTACAATGAGCAGTTCTTC	CASSQDMEYNEQFF
TRBV30	NA	TRBJ1-6	few	TGTGCCTGGAGTCTCTTCCCCGAGGGTTCACCCCTCCACTTT	CAWSLFPEGSPLHF
TRBV12-5	NA	TRBJ1-1	many	TGTGCTAGTGGCCCCACTGAGTACACTGAAGCTTTCTTT	CASGPTEYTEAFF
TRBV2	TRBD1	TRBJ1-5	many	TGTGCCAGCAGTGAGGCGGGCAGGGGGCATCAGCCCCAGCATTTT	CASSEAGRGHQPQHF
TRBV10-1	NA	TRBJ2-1	NA	TGCGCCAGCAGCCAAGACACGGAGCAGTTCTTC	CASSQDTEQFF
TRBV28	NA	TRBJ1-6	NA	TGTGCCAGCAGTTGGGGAGGGGTTAATAATTCACCCCTCCACTTT	CASSWGGVNNSPLHF
TRBV30	NA	TRBJ2-5	few	TGTGCCTGGAGTTGGCAGGGGGAGACCCAGTACTTC	CAWSWQGETQYF
TRBV6-2/TRBV6-3	TRBD2	TRBJ2-3	few	TGTGCCAGCAGTTACAGAACCTTAGCGGGAAGCACAGATACGCAGTATTTT	CASSYRTLAGSTDTQYF
TRBV11-2	NA	TRBJ1-3	NA	TGTGCCAGCAGCACCTTTGGGAGGGGAAACACCATATATTTT	CASSTFGRGNTIYF
TRBV25-1	TRBD1	TRBJ1-2	NA	TGTGCCAGCAGTGGGTACGCGACAGGGGCCTATGGCTACACCTTC	CASSGYATGAYGYTF
TRBV7-9	TRBD1	TRBJ1-2	many	TGTGCCAGCAGCTTGACAGGGTTCTATGGCTACACCTTC	CASSLTGFYGYTF
TRBV3-1	TRBD2	TRBJ2-2	few	TGTGCCAGCCTAAAGACTAGCGGGGCCACCGGGGAGCTGTTTTTT	CASLKTSGATGELFF
TRBV7-8	TRBD2	TRBJ2-1	few	TGTGCCAGCAGCTTAGCGGGAGGGCCCAGTGAGCAGTTCTTC	CASSLAGGPSEQFF
TRBV5-1	TRBD1	TRBJ2-7	many	TGCGCCAGCAGCTTGGTTTACGGGACAGAAGTCTACGAGCAGTACTTC	CASSLVYGTEVYEQYF
TRBV20-1	NA	TRBJ1-5	many	TGCAGTGCTAAAGCGACCGGGGAGGGTCAGCCCCAGCATTTT	CSAKATGEGQPQHF
TRBV7-2	TRBD2	TRBJ2-1	many	TGTGCCAGCAGCCTGGGACTAGCGGGAGTTGGAGAGCAGTTCTTC	CASSLGLAGVGEQFF
TRBV10-3	NA	TRBJ2-7	NA	TGTGCCATCAGTGAGGGGTCCGGGTCGCAGTACTTC	CAISEGSGSQYF
TRBV25-1	NA	TRBJ2-2	NA	TGTGCCGTAAGGGACGGTAACACCGGGGAGCTGTTTTTT	CAVRDGNTGELFF
TRBV6-1	TRBD1	TRBJ2-3	many	TGTGCCAGCAGTAACCGACAGGGAGCTACAGCAGATACGCAGTATTTT	CASSNRQGATADTQYF
TRBV29-1	NA	TRBJ2-2	many	TGCAGCGTTGAAGATTCGGGGGGCGTGAACACCGGGGAGCTGTTTTTT	CSVEDSGGVNTGELFF
TRBV6-1	TRBD2	TRBJ2-3	many	TGTGCCAGCAGAGCGGGACTAGCCCCTGGGACAGATACGCAGTATTTT	CASRAGLAPGTDTQYF
TRBV10-3	NA	TRBJ1-5	many	TGTGCCATCAGTGCGTCGGGTGGCGGTCAGCCCCAGCATTTT	CAISASGGGQPQHF